This TCR beta chain derives from a study of a mutant IDH1 vaccine in newly diagnosed glioma. Study at large: Mean patient age was about 40 years; approximately 62% were male and roughly 38% female. Patients' prior therapy spanned radiotherapy, temozolomide, or both; most underwent both.

The study's findings and limits: Of all patients, nearly 95% showed vaccine-induced immune responses.

Profiled with immunoSEQ multiplex PCR; TCRdb holds only in-frame clones, not every one. The sample lists 98,000 or so clones; over 85% were seen once. V was pared by 0 bases and J by 12 bases, with 9 bases between. The CDR3 runs 11 residues. Per germline, CDR1 MNHEY and CDR2 SVGAGI. As concerns this clone: Its target is not known.

The time point: baseline, week 1 (first vaccination visit). Treatment in this sample: pre-vaccination baseline after standard-of-care therapy. The chain recombines TRBV6-5 with TRBJ2-7; D call uncertain. This sequence originates from a woman aged 45-65 years with glioma. Specimen: PBMCs, collected from a glioma patient treated with radiotherapy, temozolomide or both. The CDR3 DNA sequence: TGTGCCAGCAGTTACTCGAGCCGACTGTACTTC. It translates to CASSYSSRLYF.